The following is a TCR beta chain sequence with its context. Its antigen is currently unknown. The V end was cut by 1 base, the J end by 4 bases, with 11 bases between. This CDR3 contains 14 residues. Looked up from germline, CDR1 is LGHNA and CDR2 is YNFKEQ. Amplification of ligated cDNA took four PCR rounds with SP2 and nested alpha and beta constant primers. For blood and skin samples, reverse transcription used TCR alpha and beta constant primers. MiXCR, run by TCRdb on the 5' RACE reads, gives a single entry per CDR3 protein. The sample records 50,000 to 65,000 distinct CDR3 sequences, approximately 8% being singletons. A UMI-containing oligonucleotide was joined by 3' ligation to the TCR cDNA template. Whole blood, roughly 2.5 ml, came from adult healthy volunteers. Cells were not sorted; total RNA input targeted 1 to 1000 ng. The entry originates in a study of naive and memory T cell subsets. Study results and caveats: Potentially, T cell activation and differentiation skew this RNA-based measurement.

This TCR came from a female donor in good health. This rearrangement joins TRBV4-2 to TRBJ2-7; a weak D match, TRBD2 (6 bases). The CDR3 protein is CASSQGRDSYEQYF. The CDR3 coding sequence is TGTGCCAGCAGCCAAGGCAGGGACTCATACGAGCAGTACTTC.